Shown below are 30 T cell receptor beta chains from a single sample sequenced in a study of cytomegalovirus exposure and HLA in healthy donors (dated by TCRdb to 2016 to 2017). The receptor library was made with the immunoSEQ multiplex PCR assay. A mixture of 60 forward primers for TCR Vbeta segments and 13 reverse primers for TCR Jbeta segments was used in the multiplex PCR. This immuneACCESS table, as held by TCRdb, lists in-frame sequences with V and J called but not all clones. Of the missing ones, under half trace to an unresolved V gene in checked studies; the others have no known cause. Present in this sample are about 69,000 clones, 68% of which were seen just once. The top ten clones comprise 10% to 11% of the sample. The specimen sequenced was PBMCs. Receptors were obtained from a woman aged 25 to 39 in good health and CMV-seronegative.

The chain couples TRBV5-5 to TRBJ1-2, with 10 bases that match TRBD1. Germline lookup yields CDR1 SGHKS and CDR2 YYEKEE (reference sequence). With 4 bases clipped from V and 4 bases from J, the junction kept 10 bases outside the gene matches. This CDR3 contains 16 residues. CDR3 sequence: CASSKLGQGGGYGYTF. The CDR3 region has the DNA TGTGCCAGCAGCAAGCTAGGACAGGGGGGCGGCTATGGCTACACCTTC.

The CDR3 region has the DNA TGTGCCAGCAGGAGGACAGGCGGGTACGAGCAGTACTTC. Translated: CASRRTGGYEQYF. This chain joins TRBV28 and TRBJ2-7, with 7 nucleotides matching TRBD1. V dropped 6 bases and J dropped 4; count of bases not matched to a gene: 6. Germline assignment: CDR1 MDHEN and CDR2 SYDVKM. The CDR3 is made up of 13 amino acids.

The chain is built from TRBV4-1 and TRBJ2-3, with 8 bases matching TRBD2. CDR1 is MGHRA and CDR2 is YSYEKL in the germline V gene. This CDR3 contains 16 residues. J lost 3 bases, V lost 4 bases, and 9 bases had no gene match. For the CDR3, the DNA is TGCGCCAGCAGCCTTCATGGGAGCGGGGGAACAGATACGCAGTATTTT. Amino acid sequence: CASSLHGSGGTDTQYF.

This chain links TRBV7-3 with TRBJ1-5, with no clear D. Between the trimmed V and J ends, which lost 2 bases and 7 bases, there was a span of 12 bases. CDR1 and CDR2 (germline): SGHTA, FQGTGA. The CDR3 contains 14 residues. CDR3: CASSLARGPQPQHF. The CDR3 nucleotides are TGTGCCAGCAGCTTAGCAAGAGGGCCACAGCCCCAGCATTTT. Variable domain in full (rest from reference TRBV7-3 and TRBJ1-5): GAGVSQTPSNKVTEKGKYVELRCDPISGHTALYWYRQSLGQGPEFLIYFQGTGAADDSGLPNDRFFAVRPEGSVSTLKIQRTERGDSAVYLCASSLARGPQPQHFGDGTRLSIL.

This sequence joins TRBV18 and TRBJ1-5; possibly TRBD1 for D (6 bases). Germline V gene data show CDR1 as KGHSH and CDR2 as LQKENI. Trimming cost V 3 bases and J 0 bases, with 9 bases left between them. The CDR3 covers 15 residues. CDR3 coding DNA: TGTGCCAGCTCACCGTACAGGGATAGCAATCAGCCCCAGCATTTT. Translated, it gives CASSPYRDSNQPQHF.

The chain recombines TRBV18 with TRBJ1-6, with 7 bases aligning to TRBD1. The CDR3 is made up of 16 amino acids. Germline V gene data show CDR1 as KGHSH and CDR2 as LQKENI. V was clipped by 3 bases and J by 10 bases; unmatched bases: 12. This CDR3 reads CASSPGQVGLMSPLHF. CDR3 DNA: TGTGCCAGCTCACCCGGACAGGTGGGCTTGATGTCACCCCTCCACTTT.

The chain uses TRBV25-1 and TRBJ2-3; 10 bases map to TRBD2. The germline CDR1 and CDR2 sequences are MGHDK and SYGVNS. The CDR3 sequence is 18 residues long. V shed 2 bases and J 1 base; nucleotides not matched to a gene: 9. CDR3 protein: CASSELGVAGGRTDTQYF. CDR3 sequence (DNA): TGTGCCAGCAGTGAACTAGGGGTAGCGGGGGGCCGCACAGATACGCAGTATTTT.

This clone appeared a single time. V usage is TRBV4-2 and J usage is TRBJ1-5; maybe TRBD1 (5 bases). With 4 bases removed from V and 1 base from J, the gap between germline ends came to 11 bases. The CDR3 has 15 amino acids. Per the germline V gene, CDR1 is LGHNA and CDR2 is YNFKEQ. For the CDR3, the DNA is TGTGCCAGCAGCCGAGAAGGGGTCAGCAATCAGCCCCAGCATTTT. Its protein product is CASSREGVSNQPQHF.

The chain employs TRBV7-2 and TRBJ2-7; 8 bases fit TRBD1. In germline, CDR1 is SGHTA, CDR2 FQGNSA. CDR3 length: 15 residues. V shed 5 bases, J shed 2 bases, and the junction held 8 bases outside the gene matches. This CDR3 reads CASSQTTGVPYEQYF. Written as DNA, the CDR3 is TGTGCCAGCAGCCAAACGACAGGGGTTCCCTACGAGCAGTACTTC.

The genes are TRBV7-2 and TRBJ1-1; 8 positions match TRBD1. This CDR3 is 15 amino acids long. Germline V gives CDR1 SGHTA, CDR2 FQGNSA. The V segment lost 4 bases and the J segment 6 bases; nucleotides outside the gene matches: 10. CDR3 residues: CASSSRQGQISEAFF. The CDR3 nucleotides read TGTGCCAGCAGCTCGCGACAGGGGCAGATCTCTGAAGCTTTCTTT. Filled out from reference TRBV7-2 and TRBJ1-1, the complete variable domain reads GAGVSQSPSNKVTEKGKDVELRCDPISGHTALYWYRQSLGQGLEFLIYFQGNSAPDKSGLPSDRFSAERTGGSVSTLTIQRTQQEDSAVYLCASSSRQGQISEAFFGQGTRLTVV.

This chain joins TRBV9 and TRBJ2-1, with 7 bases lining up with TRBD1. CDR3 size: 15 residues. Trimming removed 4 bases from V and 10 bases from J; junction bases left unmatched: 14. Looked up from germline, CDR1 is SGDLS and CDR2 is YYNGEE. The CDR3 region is CASSIGTVRDAEQFF. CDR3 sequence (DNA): TGTGCCAGCAGCATCGGGACAGTCCGGGACGCGGAGCAGTTCTTC.

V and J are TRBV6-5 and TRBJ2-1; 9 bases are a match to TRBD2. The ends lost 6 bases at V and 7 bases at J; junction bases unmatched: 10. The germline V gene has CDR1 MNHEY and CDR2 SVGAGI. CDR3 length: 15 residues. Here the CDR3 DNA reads TGTGCCAGCAGCTACGCGGGGGGGCGATCGAATGAGCAGTTCTTC. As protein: CASSYAGGRSNEQFF.

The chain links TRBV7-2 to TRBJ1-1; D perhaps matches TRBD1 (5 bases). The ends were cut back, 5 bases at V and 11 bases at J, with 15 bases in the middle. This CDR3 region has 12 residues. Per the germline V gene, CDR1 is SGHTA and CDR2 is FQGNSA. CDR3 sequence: CASSPQGLQAFF. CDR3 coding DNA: TGTGCCAGCAGCCCCCAGGGACTTCAGGCTTTCTTT.

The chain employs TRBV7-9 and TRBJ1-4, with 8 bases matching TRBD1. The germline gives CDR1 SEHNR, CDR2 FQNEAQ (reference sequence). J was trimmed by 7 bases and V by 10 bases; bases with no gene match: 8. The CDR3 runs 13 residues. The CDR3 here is CATLYRGSEKLFF. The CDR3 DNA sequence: TGTGCCACCCTTTACAGGGGGAGTGAAAAACTGTTTTTT.

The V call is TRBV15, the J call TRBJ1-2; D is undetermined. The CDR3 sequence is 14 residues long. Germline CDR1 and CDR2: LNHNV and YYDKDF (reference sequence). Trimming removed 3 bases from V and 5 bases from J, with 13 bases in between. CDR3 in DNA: TGTGCCACCAGCAGCGGAACAGTCCGGTATGGCTACACCTTC. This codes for CATSSGTVRYGYTF. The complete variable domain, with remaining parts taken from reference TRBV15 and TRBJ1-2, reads DAMVIQNPRYQVTQFGKPVTLSCSQTLNHNVMYWYQQKSSQAPKLLFHYYDKDFNNEADTPDNFQSRRPNTSFCFLDIRSPGLGDTAMYLCATSSGTVRYGYTFGSGTRLTVV.

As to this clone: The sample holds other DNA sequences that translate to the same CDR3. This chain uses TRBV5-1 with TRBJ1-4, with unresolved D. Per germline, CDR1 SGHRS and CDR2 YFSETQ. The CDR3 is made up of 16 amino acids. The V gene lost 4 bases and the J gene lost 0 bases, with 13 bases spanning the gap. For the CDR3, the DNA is TGCGCCAGCAGCCTTGGGGAGGGAGCAACTAATGAAAAACTGTTTTTT. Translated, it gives CASSLGEGATNEKLFF.

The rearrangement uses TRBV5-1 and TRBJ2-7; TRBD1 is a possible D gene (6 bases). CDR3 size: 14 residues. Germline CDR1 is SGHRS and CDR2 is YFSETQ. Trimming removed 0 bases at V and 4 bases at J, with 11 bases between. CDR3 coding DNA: TGCGCCAGCAGCTTGGATGGCAGGGGTTACGAGCAGTACTTC. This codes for CASSLDGRGYEQYF.

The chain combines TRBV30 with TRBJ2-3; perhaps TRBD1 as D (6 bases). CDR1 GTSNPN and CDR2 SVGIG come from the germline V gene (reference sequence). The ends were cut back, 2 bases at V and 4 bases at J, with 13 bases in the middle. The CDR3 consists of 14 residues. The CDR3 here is CAWSYNRVADTQYF. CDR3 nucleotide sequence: TGTGCCTGGAGTTATAACAGGGTCGCAGATACGCAGTATTTT.

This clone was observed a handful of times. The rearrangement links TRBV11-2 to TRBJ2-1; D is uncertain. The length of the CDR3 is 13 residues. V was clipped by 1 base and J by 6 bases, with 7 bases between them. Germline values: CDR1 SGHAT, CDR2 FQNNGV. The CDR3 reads CASSLVYGNEQFF. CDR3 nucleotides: TGTGCCAGCAGCTTAGTTTACGGCAATGAGCAGTTCTTC.

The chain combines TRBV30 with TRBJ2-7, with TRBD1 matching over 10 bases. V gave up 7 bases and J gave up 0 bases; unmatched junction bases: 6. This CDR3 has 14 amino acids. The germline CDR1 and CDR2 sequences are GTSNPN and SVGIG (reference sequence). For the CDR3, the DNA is TGTGCCTCCCGACAGGGGGCGAGCTCCTACGAGCAGTACTTC. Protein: CASRQGASSYEQYF.

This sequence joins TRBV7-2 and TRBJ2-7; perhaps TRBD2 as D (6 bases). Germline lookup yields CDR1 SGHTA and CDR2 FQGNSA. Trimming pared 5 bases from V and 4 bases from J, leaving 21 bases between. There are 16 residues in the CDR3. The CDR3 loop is CASSTFGPTGRYEQYF. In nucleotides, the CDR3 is TGTGCCAGCAGCACTTTTGGACCAACCGGGAGATACGAGCAGTACTTC.

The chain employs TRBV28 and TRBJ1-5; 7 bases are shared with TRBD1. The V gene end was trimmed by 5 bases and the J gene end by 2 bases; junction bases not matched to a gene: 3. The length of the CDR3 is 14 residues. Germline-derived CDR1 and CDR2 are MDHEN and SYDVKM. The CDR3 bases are TGTGCCAGCAGTCACCAGGGGGGCAATCAGCCCCAGCATTTT. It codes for CASSHQGGNQPQHF.

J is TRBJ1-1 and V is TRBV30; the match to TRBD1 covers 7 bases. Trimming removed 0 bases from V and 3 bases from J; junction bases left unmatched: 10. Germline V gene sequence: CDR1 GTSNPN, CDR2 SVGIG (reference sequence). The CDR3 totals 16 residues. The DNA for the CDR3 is TGTGCCTGGAGTGTACCGTTAGGGGGCTGGGACACTGAAGCTTTCTTT. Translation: CAWSVPLGGWDTEAFF.

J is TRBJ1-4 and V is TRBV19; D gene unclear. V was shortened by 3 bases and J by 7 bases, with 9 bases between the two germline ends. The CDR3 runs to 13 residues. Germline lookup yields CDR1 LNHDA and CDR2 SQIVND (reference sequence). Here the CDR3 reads CASSIVRSEKLFF. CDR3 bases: TGTGCCAGTAGTATCGTACGGAGTGAAAAACTGTTTTTT.

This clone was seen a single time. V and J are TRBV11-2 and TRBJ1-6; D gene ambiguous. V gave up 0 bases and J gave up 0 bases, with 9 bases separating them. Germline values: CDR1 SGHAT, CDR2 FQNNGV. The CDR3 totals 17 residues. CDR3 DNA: TGTGCCAGCAGCTTAGATCGGTTTTACTCCTATAATTCACCCCTCCACTTT. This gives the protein CASSLDRFYSYNSPLHF.

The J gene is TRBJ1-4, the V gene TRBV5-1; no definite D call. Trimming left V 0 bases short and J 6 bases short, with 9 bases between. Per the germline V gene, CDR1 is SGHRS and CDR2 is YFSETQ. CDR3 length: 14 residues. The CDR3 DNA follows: TGCGCCAGCAGCTTGGTCGGGCGGGATGAAAAACTGTTTTTT. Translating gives CASSLVGRDEKLFF.

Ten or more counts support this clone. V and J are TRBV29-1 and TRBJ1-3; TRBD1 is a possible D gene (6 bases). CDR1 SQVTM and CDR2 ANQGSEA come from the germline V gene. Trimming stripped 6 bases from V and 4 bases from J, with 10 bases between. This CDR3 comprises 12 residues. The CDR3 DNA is TGCAGCGTCACAGGGCGCGGAAACACCATATATTTT. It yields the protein CSVTGRGNTIYF.

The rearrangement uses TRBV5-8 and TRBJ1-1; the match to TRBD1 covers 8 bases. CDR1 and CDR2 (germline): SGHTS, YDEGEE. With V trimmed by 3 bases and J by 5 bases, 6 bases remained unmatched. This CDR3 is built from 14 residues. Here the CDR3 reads CASSSQGAPTEAFF. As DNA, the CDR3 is TGTGCCAGCAGCTCCCAGGGGGCGCCGACTGAAGCTTTCTTT. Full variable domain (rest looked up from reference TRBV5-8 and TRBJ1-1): EAGVTQSPTHLIKTRGQQATLRCSPISGHTSVYWYQQALGLGLQFLLWYDEGEERNRGNFPPRFSGRQFPNYSSELNVNALELEDSALYLCASSSQGAPTEAFFGQGTRLTVV.

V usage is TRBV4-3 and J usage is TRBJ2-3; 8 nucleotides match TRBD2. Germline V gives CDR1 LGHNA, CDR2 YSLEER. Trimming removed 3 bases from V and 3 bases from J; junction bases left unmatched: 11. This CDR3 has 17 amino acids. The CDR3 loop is CASSQNGRTSWTDTQYF. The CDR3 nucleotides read TGCGCCAGCAGCCAGAATGGCCGGACTAGCTGGACAGATACGCAGTATTTT.

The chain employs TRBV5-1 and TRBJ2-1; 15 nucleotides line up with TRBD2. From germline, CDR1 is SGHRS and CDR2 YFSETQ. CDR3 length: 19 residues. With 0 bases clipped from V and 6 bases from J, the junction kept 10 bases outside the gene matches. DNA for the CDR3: TGCGCCAGCAGCTTGGACCCCAGGACTAGCGGGGGGGCCTTCAATGAGCAGTTCTTC. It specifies CASSLDPRTSGGAFNEQFF.